The 14 T cell receptor beta chains reported below all come from one sample, sequenced in a study of blood T cell repertoires in COVID-19. Some clones are missing from TCRdb's copy, which holds only in-frame ones; the method was immunoSEQ multiplex PCR. The sample lists about 120,000 clones; approximately 85% were seen once. The sequencing sample was made of peripheral blood. All receptors derive from an elderly man with acute or convalescent COVID-19.

The chain carries TRBV9 and TRBJ2-5; tentative D call: TRBD1 (6 bases). The CDR3 is 15 residues long. CDR1 and CDR2 from the germline V gene are SGDLS and YYNGEE. V dropped 1 base and J dropped 2 bases, with 12 bases sitting between them. The CDR3 DNA reads as TGTGCCAGCAGCGTAATGGGACAAATACAAGAGACCCAGTACTTC. This encodes CASSVMGQIQETQYF.

In this sample, this clone turned up once. This sequence joins TRBV29-1 and TRBJ1-5; possibly TRBD1 for D (6 bases). CDR3 length: 13 residues. Trimming shortened V by 4 bases and J by 3 bases, and 10 bases separated the two germline ends. Looked up from germline, CDR1 is SQVTM and CDR2 is ANQGSEA. CDR3 amino acids: CSVATGTNQPQHF. In nucleotides, the CDR3 is TGCAGCGTTGCGACAGGCACCAATCAGCCCCAGCATTTT.

The chain employs TRBV6-5 and TRBJ1-5; 9 nucleotides match TRBD1. V lost 6 bases to trimming and J lost 3 bases; unmatched junction nucleotides: 6. Looked up from germline, CDR1 is MNHEY and CDR2 is SVGAGI. The length of the CDR3 is 15 residues. DNA of the CDR3: TGTGCCAGCAGAGCCGGGACAGGGTCCAATCAGCCCCAGCATTTT. This gives the protein CASRAGTGSNQPQHF.

The chain couples TRBV30 to TRBJ1-2; 9 bases line up with TRBD1. Germline CDR1 reads GTSNPN; CDR2 reads SVGIG (reference sequence). The junction had 6 bases not matched to a gene; V was cut back by 2 bases and J by 2 bases. The CDR3 runs 15 residues. CDR3 sequence: CAWSPRTGENYGYTF. Written as DNA, the CDR3 is TGTGCCTGGAGTCCTCGGACAGGGGAGAACTATGGCTACACCTTC.

This chain joins TRBV19 and TRBJ1-5; 7 bases agree with TRBD1. The CDR3 length is 17 residues. The germline CDR1 and CDR2 sequences are LNHDA and SQIVND (reference sequence). Losses at the gene ends were 4 bases for V and 8 bases for J; bases not matched to a gene: 17. Here the CDR3 DNA reads TGTGCCAGTAGTACGCGAGGGGGCCGAGGATTTACTGAGCCCCAGCATTTT. This translates into CASSTRGGRGFTEPQHF.

DNA for the CDR3: TGTGCCAGTAGTACAAGACAGGGGTGGCGGACCTACAATGAGCAGTTCTTC. Protein sequence: CASSTRQGWRTYNEQFF. This chain connects TRBV19 to TRBJ2-1; 8 bases fit TRBD1. This CDR3 spans 17 amino acids. V was pared by 4 bases and J by 2 bases, with 10 bases of the junction left unmatched. Germline V CDR1 and CDR2: LNHDA, SQIVND (reference sequence).

This chain links TRBV7-8 with TRBJ1-2; D perhaps matches TRBD1 (5 bases). Per the germline V gene, CDR1 is SGHVS and CDR2 is FQNEAQ. Between the trimmed V and J ends, which lost 2 bases and 6 bases, there was a span of 10 bases. The CDR3 consists of 13 residues. CDR3 sequence reads: CASSLMGGDGYTF. In DNA form, the CDR3 reads TGTGCCAGCAGCTTAATGGGGGGAGATGGCTACACCTTC.

This clone was found once. The V call is TRBV2, the J call TRBJ2-2; TRBD1 matches 8 bases. The CDR3 consists of 15 residues. Germline V gene sequence: CDR1 SNHLY, CDR2 FYNNEI. V lost 2 bases and J lost 5; bases outside the gene matches: 4. This chain's CDR3 is CASSESGGRTGELFF. The CDR3 DNA sequence: TGTGCCAGCAGTGAATCAGGGGGCCGGACCGGGGAGCTGTTTTTT.

This rearrangement joins TRBV10-3 to TRBJ2-2; 10 positions match TRBD1. This CDR3 is 15 amino acids long. With V trimmed by 6 bases and J by 3 bases, 4 bases remained unmatched. Germline CDR1 reads ENHRY; CDR2 reads SYGVKD. CDR3 in DNA: TGTGCCATCAGCGACAGGGGGCTCGACACCGGGGAGCTGTTTTTT. This translates into CAISDRGLDTGELFF.

The chain links TRBV7-2 to TRBJ2-7; D may be TRBD2 (6 bases). Trimming took 1 base from V and 6 from J, leaving 13 bases between them. Germline assignment: CDR1 SGHTA and CDR2 FQGNSA. This CDR3 region has 14 residues. CDR3 amino acids: CASSLDGSLSEQYF. The CDR3 DNA follows: TGTGCCAGCAGCTTAGACGGGAGTCTCAGCGAGCAGTACTTC. Drawing the rest from reference TRBV7-2 and TRBJ2-7, the complete variable domain is GAGVSQSPSNKVTEKGKDVELRCDPISGHTALYWYRQSLGQGLEFLIYFQGNSAPDKSGLPSDRFSAERTGGSVSTLTIQRTQQEDSAVYLCASSLDGSLSEQYFGPGTRLTVT.

V and J are TRBV7-3 and TRBJ1-2; possibly TRBD1 for D (6 bases). The CDR3 has 16 residues. CDR1 and CDR2 from the germline V gene are SGHTA and FQGTGA. With 5 bases removed from V and 2 bases from J, the gap between germline ends came to 18 bases. The CDR3 region is CASSPGPARGNYGYTF. The CDR3 nucleotides are TGTGCCAGCAGCCCAGGTCCCGCCAGGGGAAACTATGGCTACACCTTC.

The rearrangement uses TRBV6-5 and TRBJ1-1, with 8 bases that match TRBD1. The junction had 8 bases not matched to a gene; V was cut back by 10 bases and J by 1 base. Per the germline V gene, CDR1 is MNHEY and CDR2 is SVGAGI. The CDR3 length is 14 residues. CDR3 sequence (DNA): TGTGCCACACGGACAGGGAGTGGGAACACTGAAGCTTTCTTT. It translates to CATRTGSGNTEAFF.

V usage is TRBV25-1 and J usage is TRBJ1-1, with 12 nucleotides matching TRBD1. The CDR3 is made up of 15 amino acids. Germline loops: CDR1 MGHDK, CDR2 SYGVNS. The junction had 6 bases not matched to a gene; V was cut back by 4 bases and J by 6 bases. CDR3 amino acids: CASSVPGQGAAEAFF. In DNA, the CDR3 is TGTGCCAGCAGTGTACCGGGACAGGGGGCTGCTGAAGCTTTCTTT.

The rearrangement uses TRBV6-1 and TRBJ2-7; 8 bases are a match to TRBD1. The V gene's germline CDR1 is MNHNS and CDR2 SASEGT. The J segment lost 2 bases and the V segment lost 3 bases, leaving 12 bases of the junction unmatched. The CDR3 extends over 17 amino acids. The CDR3 protein is CASSDRWTGKIPYEQYF. In DNA form, the CDR3 reads TGTGCCAGCAGTGACCGGTGGACAGGGAAAATTCCCTACGAGCAGTACTTC.